This TCR beta chain appears in the sequencing data of a study of CXCR3-negative and CXCR3-positive naive CD8 T cells. The CDR3 consists of 15 residues. CDR1 SGHAT and CDR2 FQNNGV come from the germline V gene. Naive CD8+ T cells had a CD45RO-CCR7+CD27+CD95- phenotype. Study-wide findings and caveats: Memory CD8+ cells showed much lower diversity, while both naive subsets displayed comparably high diversity. Comparison of naive cells showed more hydrophobic TRB CDR3s in CXCR3-positive than in CXCR3-negative naive cells.

A remark on this clonotype: Its antigen remains unknown.

The libraries of TRB cDNA were constructed through 5' RACE using UMI labels. TCRdb reprocessed the 5' RACE reads and reports one entry per CDR3 protein, with no DNA. Here the sample table reports 65,000 to 95,000 distinct CDR3 sequences. The rearrangement joins TRBV11-2 to TRBJ2-5. The sequence came from a human donor in good health. Some clones in this sample may be carry-over from other donors' samples. Sequencing was done on a sample of naive CXCR3- CD8+ T cells from blood. Subset meaning: CD45RO-CCR7+CD27+CD95- naive CD8+ T cells lacking CXCR3 (TNR3-). The CDR3 loop reads CASSPKAVMGETQYF.